This TCR beta chain emerged from a study of vaccination and CD4 T cells after COVID-19. The overall study: Vaccinees got either two BNT162b2 doses or two mRNA-1273 doses.

Scientists ran DNA taken from cultured CD4+ T cells through the Oncomine TCR Beta short-read assay for sequencing. TCRdb reprocessed the PCR reads via MiXCR and lists one record per CDR3 protein. This table has 8,500 to 10,000 distinct CDR3 sequences, 55% appearing once. This sample's treatment: roughly 11-day PBMC culture with coronavirus spike peptide pools or control peptides (ViraFEST assay). ViraFEST expanded antigen-specific T cells with peptide pools, then sequenced TCRs. After removal of 0 bases from V and 3 bases from J, the junction contained 11 bases not matched to a gene. CDR1 is DFQATT, CDR2 SNEGSKA, per germline (reference sequence). The CDR3 consists of 16 residues. As to this clonotype: Antigen unknown.

The receptor was isolated from a human donor who had recovered from COVID-19. Sample: CD4+ T cells from blood, cultured in vitro. This chain joins TRBV20-1 and TRBJ2-7; 7 nucleotides align to TRBD1. CDR3 in amino acids: CSARDASQGLGYEQYF. CDR3 bases: TGCAGTGCTAGAGATGCCTCACAGGGGCTAGGCTACGAGCAGTACTTC.